This TCR beta chain originates from a study of control samples from healthy donors and cancer patients. As regards this clone: Its ends do not fully match the called genes, so a read error is possible.

CDR3 length: 16 residues. The germline V gene has CDR1 SGDLS and CDR2 YYNGEE. Clones were sequenced by immunoSEQ multiplex PCR, and TCRdb holds only the in-frame ones, with some missing. The data contain 100,000 or so clones, roughly 92% of them singletons. Sequencing used blood. The TCR comes from a woman aged 30 to 39 in good health. J is TRBJ1-1 and V is TRBV9; 8 bases are a match to TRBD1. CDR3 sequence: CASSVWGTGMNTEAFF. Here the CDR3 DNA reads TGTGCTAGCAGCGTATGGGGGACAGGTATGAACACTGAAGCTTTCTTT.